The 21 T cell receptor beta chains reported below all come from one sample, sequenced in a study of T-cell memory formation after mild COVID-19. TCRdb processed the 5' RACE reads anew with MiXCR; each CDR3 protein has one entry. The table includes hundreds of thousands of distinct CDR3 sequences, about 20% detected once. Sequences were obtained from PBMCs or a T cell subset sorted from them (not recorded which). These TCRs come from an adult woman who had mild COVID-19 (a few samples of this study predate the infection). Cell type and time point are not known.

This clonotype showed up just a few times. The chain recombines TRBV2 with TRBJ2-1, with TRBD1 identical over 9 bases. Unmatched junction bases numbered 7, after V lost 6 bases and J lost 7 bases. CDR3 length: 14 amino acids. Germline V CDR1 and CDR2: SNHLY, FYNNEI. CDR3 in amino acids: CASSLDRGKNEQFF. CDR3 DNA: TGTGCCAGCAGCCTGGACAGGGGTAAGAATGAGCAGTTCTTC.

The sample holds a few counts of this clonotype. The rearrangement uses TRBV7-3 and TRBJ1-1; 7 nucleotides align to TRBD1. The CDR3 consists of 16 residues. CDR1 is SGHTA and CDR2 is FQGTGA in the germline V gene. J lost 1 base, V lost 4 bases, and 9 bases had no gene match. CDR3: CASSSTTGRSNTEAFF. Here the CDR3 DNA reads TGTGCCAGCAGCTCCACGACAGGGAGGTCGAACACTGAAGCTTTCTTT.

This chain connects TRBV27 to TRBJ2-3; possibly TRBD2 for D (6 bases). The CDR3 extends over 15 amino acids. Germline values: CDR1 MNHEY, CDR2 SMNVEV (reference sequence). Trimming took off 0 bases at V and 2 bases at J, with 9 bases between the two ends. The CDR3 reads CASSLSASATDTQYF. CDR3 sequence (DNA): TGTGCCAGCAGTTTATCGGCTAGCGCCACAGATACGCAGTATTTT.

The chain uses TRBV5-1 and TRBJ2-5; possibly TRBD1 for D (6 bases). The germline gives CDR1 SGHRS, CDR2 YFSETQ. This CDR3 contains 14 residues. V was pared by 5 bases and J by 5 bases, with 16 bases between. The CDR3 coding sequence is TGCGCCAGCAGACAATACAGGGTGGGGGAGACCCAGTACTTC. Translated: CASRQYRVGETQYF.

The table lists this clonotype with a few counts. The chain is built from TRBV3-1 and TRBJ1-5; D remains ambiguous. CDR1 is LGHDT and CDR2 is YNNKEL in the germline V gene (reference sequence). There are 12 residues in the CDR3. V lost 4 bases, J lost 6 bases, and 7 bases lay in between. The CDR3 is CASSPSGQPQHF. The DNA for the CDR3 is TGTGCCAGCAGCCCCTCAGGTCAGCCCCAGCATTTT.

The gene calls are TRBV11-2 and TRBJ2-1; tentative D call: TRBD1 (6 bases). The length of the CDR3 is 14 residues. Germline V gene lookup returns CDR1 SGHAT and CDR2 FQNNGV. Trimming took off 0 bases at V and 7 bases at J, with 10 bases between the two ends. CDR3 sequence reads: CASSLDGRGNEQFF. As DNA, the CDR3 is TGTGCCAGCAGCTTAGATGGCAGGGGAAATGAGCAGTTCTTC.

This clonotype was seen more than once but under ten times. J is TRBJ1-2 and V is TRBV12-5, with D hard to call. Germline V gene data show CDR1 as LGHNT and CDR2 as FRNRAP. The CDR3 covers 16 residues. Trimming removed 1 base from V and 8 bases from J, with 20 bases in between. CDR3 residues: CASGLDTTPDAGGYTF. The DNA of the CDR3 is TGTGCTAGTGGTTTGGACACGACCCCGGATGCTGGAGGCTACACCTTC. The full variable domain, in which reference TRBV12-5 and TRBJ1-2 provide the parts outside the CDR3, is DARVTQTPRHKVTEMGQEVTMRCQPILGHNTVFWYRQTMMQGLELLAYFRNRAPLDDSGMPKDRFSAEMPDATLATLKIQPSEPRDSAVYFCASGLDTTPDAGGYTFGSGTRLTVV.

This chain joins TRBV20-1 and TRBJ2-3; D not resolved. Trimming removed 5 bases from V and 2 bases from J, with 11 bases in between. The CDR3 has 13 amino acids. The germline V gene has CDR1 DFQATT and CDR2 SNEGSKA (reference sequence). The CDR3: CSAFVPATDTQYF. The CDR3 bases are TGCAGTGCTTTTGTCCCAGCCACAGATACGCAGTATTTT.

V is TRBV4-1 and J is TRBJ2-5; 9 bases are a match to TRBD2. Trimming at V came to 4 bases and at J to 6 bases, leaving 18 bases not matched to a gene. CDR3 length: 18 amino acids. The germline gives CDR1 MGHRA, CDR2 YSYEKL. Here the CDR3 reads CASSPHPSAGGRKKTQYF. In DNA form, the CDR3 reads TGCGCCAGCAGCCCACACCCCTCGGCGGGGGGGAGAAAAAAGACCCAGTACTTC.

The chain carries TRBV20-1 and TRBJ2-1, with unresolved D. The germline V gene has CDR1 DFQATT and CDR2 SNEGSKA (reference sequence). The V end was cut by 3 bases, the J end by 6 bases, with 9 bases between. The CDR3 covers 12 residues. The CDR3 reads CSARSPGNEQFF. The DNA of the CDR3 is TGCAGTGCTAGGTCCCCGGGCAATGAGCAGTTCTTC.

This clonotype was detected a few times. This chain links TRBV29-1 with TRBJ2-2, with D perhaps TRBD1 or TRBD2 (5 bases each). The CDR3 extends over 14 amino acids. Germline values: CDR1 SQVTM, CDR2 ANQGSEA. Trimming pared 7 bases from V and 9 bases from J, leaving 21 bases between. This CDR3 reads CSASGTTPPRELFF. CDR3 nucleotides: TGCAGCGCGTCAGGGACCACCCCTCCCCGGGAGCTGTTTTTT.

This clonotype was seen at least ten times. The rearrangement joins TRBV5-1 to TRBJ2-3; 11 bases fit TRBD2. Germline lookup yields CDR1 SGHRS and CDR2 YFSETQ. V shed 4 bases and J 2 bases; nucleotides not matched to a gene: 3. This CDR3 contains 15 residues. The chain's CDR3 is CASSLAGGTTDTQYF. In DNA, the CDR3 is TGCGCCAGCAGCCTAGCGGGGGGAACCACAGATACGCAGTATTTT.

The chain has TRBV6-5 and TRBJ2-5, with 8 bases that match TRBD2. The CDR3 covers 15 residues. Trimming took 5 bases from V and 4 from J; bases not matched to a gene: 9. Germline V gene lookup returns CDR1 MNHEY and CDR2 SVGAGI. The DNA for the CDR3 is TGTGCCAGCAGTGGACGCGGGGGGTTTGGAGAGACCCAGTACTTC. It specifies CASSGRGGFGETQYF.

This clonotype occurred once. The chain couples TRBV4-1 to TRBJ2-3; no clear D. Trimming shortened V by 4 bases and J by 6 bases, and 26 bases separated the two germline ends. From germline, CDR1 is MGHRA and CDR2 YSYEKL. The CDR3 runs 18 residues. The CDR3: CASSLRLSSGVRLDTQYF. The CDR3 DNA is TGCGCCAGCAGCCTGAGGCTATCTAGTGGGGTACGACTGGATACGCAGTATTTT.

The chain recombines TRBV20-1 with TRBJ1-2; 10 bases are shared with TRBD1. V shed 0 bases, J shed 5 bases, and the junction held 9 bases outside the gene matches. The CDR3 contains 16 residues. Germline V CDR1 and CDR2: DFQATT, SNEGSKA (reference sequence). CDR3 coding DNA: TGCAGTGCTAGAGACGATCGGACAGGGGGGAGGTATGGCTACACCTTC. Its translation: CSARDDRTGGRYGYTF.

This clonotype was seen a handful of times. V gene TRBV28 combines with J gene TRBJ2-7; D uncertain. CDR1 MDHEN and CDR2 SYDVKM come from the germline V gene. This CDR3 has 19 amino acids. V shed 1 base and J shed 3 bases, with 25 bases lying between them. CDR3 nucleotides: TGTGCCAGCAGTTTATACCCTCCCCTGCTTTCTGGCGACGGCTACGAGCAGTACTTC. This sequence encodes CASSLYPPLLSGDGYEQYF.

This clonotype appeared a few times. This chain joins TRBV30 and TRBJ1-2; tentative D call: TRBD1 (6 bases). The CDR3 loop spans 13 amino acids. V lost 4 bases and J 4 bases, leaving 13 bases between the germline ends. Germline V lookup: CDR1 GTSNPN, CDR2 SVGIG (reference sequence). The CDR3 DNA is TGTGCCTGGATGGGGGGCGAAATCTATGGCTACACCTTC. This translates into CAWMGGEIYGYTF.

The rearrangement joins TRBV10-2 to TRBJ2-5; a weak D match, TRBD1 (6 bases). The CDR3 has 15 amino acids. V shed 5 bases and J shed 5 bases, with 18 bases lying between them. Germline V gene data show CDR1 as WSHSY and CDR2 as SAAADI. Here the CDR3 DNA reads TGCGCCAGCAGTAATCGGCAGGGGAGTCGCGAGACCCAGTACTTC. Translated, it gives CASSNRQGSRETQYF.

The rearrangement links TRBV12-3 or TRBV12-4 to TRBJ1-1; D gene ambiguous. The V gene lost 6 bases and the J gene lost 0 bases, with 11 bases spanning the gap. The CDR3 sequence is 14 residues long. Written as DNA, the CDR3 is TGTGCCAGCAGCGACCAGGTCTTGAACACTGAAGCTTTCTTT. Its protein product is CASSDQVLNTEAFF.

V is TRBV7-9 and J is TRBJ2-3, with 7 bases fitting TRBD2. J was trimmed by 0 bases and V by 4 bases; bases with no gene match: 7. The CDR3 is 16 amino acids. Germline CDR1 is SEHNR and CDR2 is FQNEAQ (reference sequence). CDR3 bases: TGTGCCAGCAGCTCCCTTGGGCGGGGGAGCACAGATACGCAGTATTTT. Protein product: CASSSLGRGSTDTQYF.

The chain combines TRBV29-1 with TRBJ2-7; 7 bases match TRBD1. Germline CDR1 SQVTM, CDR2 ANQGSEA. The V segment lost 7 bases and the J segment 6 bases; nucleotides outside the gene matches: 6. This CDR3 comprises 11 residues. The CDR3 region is CSAHRGGEQYF. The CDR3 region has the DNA TGCAGCGCCCACAGGGGCGGCGAGCAGTACTTC.